A single sample gave rise to the 14 T cell receptor beta chains below, sequenced in a study of CDR3 diversity in severe acne. MiXCR, applied by TCRdb to the PCR reads, yields one record per CDR3 protein. The sample shows around 85,000 distinct CDR3 sequences, around 47% of them seen only once. Sequenced material: blood. The source is a male donor with severe acne vulgaris.

Points on this clonotype: This sequence may be a read error, since a much larger clone differs from it by one base. The V gene is TRBV5-1, the J gene TRBJ2-7, with TRBD1 as a possible D gene (6 bases). The ends were cut back, 4 bases at V and 5 bases at J, with 28 bases in the middle. CDR1 and CDR2 (germline): SGHRS, YFSETQ. The CDR3 length is 18 residues. The CDR3 sequence: CASSQNPTGQRVIHEQYF. DNA for the CDR3: TGCGCCAGCAGCCAAAATCCGACAGGCCAACGGGTTATCCACGAGCAGTACTTC. Together with reference TRBV5-1 and TRBJ2-7, the CDR3 gives the full variable domain: KAGVTQTPRYLIKTRGQQVTLSCSPISGHRSVSWYQQTPGQGLQFLFEYFSETQRNKGNFPGRFSGRQFSNSRSEMNVSTLELGDSALYLCASSQNPTGQRVIHEQYFGPGTRLTVT.

Comments on this clonotype: A single base separates this from a much larger clone, so it may be a read error. The chain carries TRBV24-1 and TRBJ2-1; 15 bases match TRBD2. Germline V lookup: CDR1 KGHDR, CDR2 SFDVKD. J lost 7 bases, V lost 7 bases, and 4 bases had no gene match. The CDR3 is 15 residues long. CDR3 sequence: CATSLGTSGGNEQFF. CDR3 DNA: TGTGCCACCAGCTTGGGGACTAGCGGGGGGAATGAGCAGTTCTTC.

V gene TRBV19 combines with J gene TRBJ1-5; no clear D. The ends were cut back, 7 bases at V and 0 bases at J, with 10 bases in the middle. This CDR3 contains 14 residues. The germline gives CDR1 LNHDA, CDR2 SQIVND (reference sequence). DNA for the CDR3: TGTGCCAGTACTCCTTTTCCTAGCAATCAGCCCCAGCATTTT. This encodes CASTPFPSNQPQHF.

This clonotype was seen once. The chain joins TRBV29-1 to TRBJ2-2; D may be TRBD1 (5 bases). The CDR3 is 15 amino acids. CDR1 is SQVTM, CDR2 ANQGSEA, per germline. Trimming pared 1 base from V and 6 bases from J, leaving 15 bases between. The CDR3 region has the DNA TGCAGCGTTGAAGGGGGCCGCTTACAACCCGGGGAGCTGTTTTTT. Protein product: CSVEGGRLQPGELFF.

A note on this clonotype: One base away lies a much larger clone, so this may be a sequencing read error. The chain recombines TRBV2 with TRBJ1-6; D gene ambiguous. Germline V gives CDR1 SNHLY, CDR2 FYNNEI. The V end was cut by 5 bases, the J end by 9 bases, with 11 bases between. CDR3 length equals 13 residues. CDR3 sequence (DNA): TGTGCCAGCAGTCCCCGGGATAGTTCACCCCTCCACTTT. Protein: CASSPRDSSPLHF.

In its sample, this clonotype was seen many times. The V call is TRBV20-1, the J call TRBJ2-2; D is possibly TRBD1 (5 bases). Trimming removed 6 bases from V and 2 bases from J, with 10 bases in between. The V gene's germline CDR1 is DFQATT and CDR2 SNEGSKA (reference sequence). CDR3 size: 13 residues. The CDR3 DNA is TGCAGTGCAAGGGGCCTCAACACCGGGGAGCTGTTTTTT. Translating gives CSARGLNTGELFF.

As to this clonotype: No conserved phenylalanine or tryptophan is present at the end of the CDR3, so a read error is the likely explanation. CDR3 nucleotides: TGTGCCAGCAGCTTACTCGGGACAGGGAGCCCCACAGATACGCAGTATTTA. It is translated as CASSLLGTGSPTDTQYL. V and J are TRBV7-8 and TRBJ2-3; TRBD1 matches 9 bases. V lost 2 bases and J lost 2; bases outside the gene matches: 8. This CDR3 has 17 amino acids. Per germline, CDR1 SGHVS and CDR2 FQNEAQ.

This clonotype was seen a few times. A read error may produce the germline difference seen at one junction end. The V call is TRBV24-1, the J call TRBJ2-7; D might be TRBD2 (6 bases). The CDR3 has 12 residues. Germline CDR1 and CDR2: KGHDR and SFDVKD. The CDR3 DNA follows: TGTGCCACCAGTGAGGGAGGCCCCTACGAGCACTTC. Its protein product is CATSEGGPYEHF.

The V gene is TRBV27, the J gene TRBJ2-7, with D possibly called TRBD1 or TRBD2 (6 bases each). Trimming pared 7 bases from V and 3 bases from J, leaving 13 bases between. Germline CDR1 and CDR2: MNHEY and SMNVEV (reference sequence). CDR3 length: 13 residues. The CDR3 loop reads CASKPRGVYEQYF. CDR3 DNA sequence: TGTGCCAGCAAGCCGAGGGGGGTCTACGAGCAGTACTTC.

This clonotype was counted many times. DNA for the CDR3: TGTGCCAGCAGCGCCTTCGACCGGGACCGGGACAATGAGCAGTTCTTC. Amino acid sequence: CASSAFDRDRDNEQFF. The chain carries TRBV7-6 and TRBJ2-1, with D possibly called TRBD1 or TRBD2 (5 bases each). Germline V lookup: CDR1 SGHVS, CDR2 FNYEAQ. The germline V and J ends were trimmed by 5 bases and 5 bases, with 19 bases remaining between them. This CDR3 has 16 amino acids.

The chain combines TRBV12-3 or TRBV12-4 with TRBJ2-5; 9 bases line up with TRBD2. The CDR3 has 19 amino acids. Trimming took 3 bases from V and 1 from J; bases not matched to a gene: 15. The CDR3 region has the DNA TGTGCCAGCAGTTTCGGCACGACTTGGGAGCGGGAGGCCCAAGAGACCCAGTACTTC. Amino acid sequence: CASSFGTTWEREAQETQYF.

This clonotype was detected once. The chain couples TRBV7-9 to TRBJ2-7, with 7 bases matching TRBD1. The germline V gene has CDR1 SEHNR and CDR2 FQNEAQ (reference sequence). This CDR3 spans 14 amino acids. The V segment lost 5 bases and the J segment 2 bases; nucleotides outside the gene matches: 6. CDR3 bases: TGTGCCAGCAGCCGGAGACAGGGTACCTACGAGCAGTACTTC. Translation gives CASSRRQGTYEQYF.

V gene TRBV12-5 combines with J gene TRBJ2-7, with D hard to call. V was trimmed by 4 bases and J by 4 bases, leaving 8 bases between them. The length of the CDR3 is 12 residues. The germline gives CDR1 LGHNT, CDR2 FRNRAP. CDR3 bases: TGTGCTAGTGGTTACGGACCGTACGAGCAGTACTTC. This sequence encodes CASGYGPYEQYF.

The gene calls are TRBV9 and TRBJ2-5; possibly TRBD2 for D (6 bases). Per the germline V gene, CDR1 is SGDLS and CDR2 is YYNGEE. CDR3 size: 12 residues. The V and J ends lost 5 bases and 5 bases respectively, with 10 bases between them. The CDR3 loop reads CASSGGGETQYF. Written as DNA, the CDR3 is TGTGCCAGCAGTGGGGGAGGTGAGACCCAGTACTTC.